This TCR beta chain was recorded in a study of blood T cell repertoires in COVID-19. V was pared by 4 bases and J by 10 bases, with 3 bases of the junction left unmatched. The length of the CDR3 is 13 residues. Per germline, CDR1 SGHDN and CDR2 FVKESK. Measured with immunoSEQ multiplex PCR; TCRdb has only the in-frame clones, and not every one. The sample carries about 330,000 clones, roughly 84% recorded once. This TCR was recovered from a woman in her twenties or thirties who had recovered from COVID-19. The J gene is TRBJ1-6, the V gene TRBV14; 8 bases align to TRBD1. The sequencing sample was made of PBMCs or T cells enriched from blood (not recorded which). This CDR3 reads CASSRTGNSPLHF. Here the CDR3 DNA reads TGTGCCAGCAGCCGGACAGGGAACTCACCCCTCCACTTT.